This T cell receptor (beta chain) was identified during a study of CD8+ T cells in alopecia areata. This CDR3 region has 14 residues. Trimming removed 1 base at V and 5 bases at J, with 12 bases between. CDR1 KGHSH and CDR2 LQKENI come from the germline V gene. Extraction of RNA preceded its reverse transcription into cDNA, which served as the sequencing template. Sequencing was performed with immunoSEQ multiplex PCR; in TCRdb, only in-frame clones are kept and a portion is missing. The data show 150,000 to 200,000 clones, roughly three fifths seen once. Specified treatment: oral pan-JAK inhibitor, 5-10 mg twice daily.

The source material was CD4+ T cells sorted from blood, sampled at week 4, from a patient treated with tofacitinib. The chain joins TRBV18 to TRBJ2-7; D remains ambiguous. This clonotype was sampled from a human donor with alopecia areata. As DNA, the CDR3 is TGTGCCAGCTCACCACTTGTCTCCTTAGACGAGCAGTACTTC. Its translation: CASSPLVSLDEQYF.